The T cell receptor (beta chain) described here comes from a study of tumor-infiltrating lymphocytes in primary liver carcinoma. Study findings and constraints: Tumor-blood pairs (like tumor-adjacent pairs) overlapped less than tumor region pairs did.

In its sample, this clonotype was seen once. Antigen specificity is unknown. Germline CDR1 reads LGHNA; CDR2 reads YNFKEQ. Germline trimming cut 0 bases from V and 9 bases from J; bases unmatched to any gene: 12. This CDR3 has 16 residues. TCR beta cDNA was reverse-transcribed from about 500 ng of total RNA. The reaction used a constant-region primer and ProtoScript II reverse transcriptase. Modified slightly, ARM-PCR produced TCR beta libraries over three nested multiplex PCR rounds. A C-beta reverse primer was combined with TRBV1-TRBV30 forward primers in the first two PCR rounds, and each round had 10 cycles. Via MiXCR, TCRdb re-called the multiplex PCR reads, giving one row per CDR3 protein. There are about 200,000 distinct CDR3 sequences in the sample; around three fifths occur only once, and 7% to 8.5% lies in the top ten. Germline DNA was also extracted, and blood RNA was taken from unsorted whole blood.

The V and J genes are TRBV4-2 and TRBJ2-3, with TRBD1 matching over 7 bases. Specimen: peripheral blood. The clonotype was recovered from a woman aged 60-75 years with primary liver carcinoma and hepatitis B virus infection. CDR3 in amino acids: CASSQEYRGGRDTQYF. CDR3 DNA: TGTGCCAGCAGCCAAGAGTACAGGGGTGGTAGAGACACGCAGTATTTT.